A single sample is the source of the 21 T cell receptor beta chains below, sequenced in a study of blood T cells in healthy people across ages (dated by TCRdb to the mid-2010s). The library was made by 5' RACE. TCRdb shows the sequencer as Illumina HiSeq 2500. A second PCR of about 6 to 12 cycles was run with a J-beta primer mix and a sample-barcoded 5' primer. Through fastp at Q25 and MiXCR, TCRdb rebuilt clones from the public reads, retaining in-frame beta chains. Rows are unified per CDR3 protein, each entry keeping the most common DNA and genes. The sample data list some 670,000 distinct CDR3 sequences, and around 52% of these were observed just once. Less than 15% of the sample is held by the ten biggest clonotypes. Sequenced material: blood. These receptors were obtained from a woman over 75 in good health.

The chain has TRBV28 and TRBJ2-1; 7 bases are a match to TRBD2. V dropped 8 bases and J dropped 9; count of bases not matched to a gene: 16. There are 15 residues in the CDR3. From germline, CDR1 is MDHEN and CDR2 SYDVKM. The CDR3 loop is CASSEAGRAYGEQFF. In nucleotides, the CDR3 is TGTGCCAGCTCCGAGGCGGGGAGGGCATACGGTGAGCAGTTCTTC.

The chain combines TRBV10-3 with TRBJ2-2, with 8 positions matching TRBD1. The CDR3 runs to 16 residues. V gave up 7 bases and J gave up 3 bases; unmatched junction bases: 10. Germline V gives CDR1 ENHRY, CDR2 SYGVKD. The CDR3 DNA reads TGTGCCATCATGATCGAGACAGGGGATCACACCGGGGAGCTGTTTTTT. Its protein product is CAIMIETGDHTGELFF.

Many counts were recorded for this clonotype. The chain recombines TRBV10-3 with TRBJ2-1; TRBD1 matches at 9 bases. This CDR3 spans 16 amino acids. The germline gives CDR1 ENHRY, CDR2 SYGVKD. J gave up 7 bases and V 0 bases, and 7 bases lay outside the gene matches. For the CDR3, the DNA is TGTGCCATCAGTGAGTCGGGGACAGGGTCCGGGAATGAGCAGTTCTTC. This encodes CAISESGTGSGNEQFF.

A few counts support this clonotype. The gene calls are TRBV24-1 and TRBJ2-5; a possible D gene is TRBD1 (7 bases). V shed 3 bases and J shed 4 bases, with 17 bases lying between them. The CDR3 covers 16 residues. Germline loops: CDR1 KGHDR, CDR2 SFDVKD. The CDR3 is CATSDPGQDGRETQYF. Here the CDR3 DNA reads TGTGCCACCAGTGATCCTGGACAGGACGGGAGAGAGACCCAGTACTTC.

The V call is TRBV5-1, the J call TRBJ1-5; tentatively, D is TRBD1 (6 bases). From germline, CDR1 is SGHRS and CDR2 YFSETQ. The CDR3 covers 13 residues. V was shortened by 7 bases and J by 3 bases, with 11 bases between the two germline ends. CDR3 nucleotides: TGCGCCAGCGCAGCAGGGGACAATCAGCCCCAGCATTTT. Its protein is CASAAGDNQPQHF.

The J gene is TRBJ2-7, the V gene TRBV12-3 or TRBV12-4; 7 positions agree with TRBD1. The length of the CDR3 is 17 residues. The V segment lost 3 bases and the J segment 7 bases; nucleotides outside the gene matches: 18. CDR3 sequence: CASSLVVQGFSYNEQYF. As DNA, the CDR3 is TGTGCCAGCAGTTTGGTGGTACAGGGGTTCTCCTACAATGAGCAGTACTTC.

The CDR3 nucleotides read TGTGCCAGCAGTGAGTCAGGGGAGGGTGAGGATACGCAGTATTTT. Its protein is CASSESGEGEDTQYF. The chain links TRBV6-4 to TRBJ2-3; TRBD2 is a possible D gene (7 bases). The length of the CDR3 is 15 residues. Germline assignment: CDR1 MRHNA and CDR2 SNTAGT. V lost 3 bases and J lost 6, with 16 bases in between.

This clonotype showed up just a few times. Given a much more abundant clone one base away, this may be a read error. The CDR3 region has the DNA TGTGCCGCGGGAGGGGACAGCTCCTACAATGAGCAGTACTTC. This encodes CAAGGDSSYNEQYF. The chain joins TRBV7-9 to TRBJ2-7; 9 bases match TRBD2. Germline loops: CDR1 SEHNR, CDR2 FQNEAQ (reference sequence). The CDR3 length is 14 residues. J was trimmed by 7 bases and V by 11 bases; bases with no gene match: 15.

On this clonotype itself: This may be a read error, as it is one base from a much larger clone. The CDR3 DNA reads as TGTGTCAGCAGTTTATGGGGCGGGGGGGCTTCAGATACGCAGTATTTT. Amino acid sequence: CVSSLWGGGASDTQYF. J is TRBJ2-3 and V is TRBV28; 9 bases are shared with TRBD2. This CDR3 comprises 16 residues. The germline V gene encodes CDR1 MDHEN and CDR2 SYDVKM.

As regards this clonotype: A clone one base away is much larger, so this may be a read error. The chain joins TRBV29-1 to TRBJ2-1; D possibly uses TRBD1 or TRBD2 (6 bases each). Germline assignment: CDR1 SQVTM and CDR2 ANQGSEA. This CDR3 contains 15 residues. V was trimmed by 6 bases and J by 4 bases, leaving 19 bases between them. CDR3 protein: CSVGAIGGDYNEQFF. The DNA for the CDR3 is TGCAGCGTGGGGGCTATCGGCGGGGATTACAATGAGCAGTTCTTC.

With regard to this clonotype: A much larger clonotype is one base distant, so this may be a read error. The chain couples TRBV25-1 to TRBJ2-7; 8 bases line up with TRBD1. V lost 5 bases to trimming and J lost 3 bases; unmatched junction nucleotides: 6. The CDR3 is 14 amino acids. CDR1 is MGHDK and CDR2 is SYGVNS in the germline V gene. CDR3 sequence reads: CASSTPDRDYEQYF. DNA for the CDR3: TGTGCCAGCAGTACCCCGGACAGGGACTACGAGCAGTACTTC.

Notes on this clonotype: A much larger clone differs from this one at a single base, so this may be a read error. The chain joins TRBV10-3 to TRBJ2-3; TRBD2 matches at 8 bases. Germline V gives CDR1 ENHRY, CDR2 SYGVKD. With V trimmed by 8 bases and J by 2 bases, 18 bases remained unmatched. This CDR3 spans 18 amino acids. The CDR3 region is CAIGSGTRRGVLTDTQYF. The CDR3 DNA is TGTGCCATCGGATCCGGGACTAGAAGGGGTGTGCTCACAGATACGCAGTATTTT.

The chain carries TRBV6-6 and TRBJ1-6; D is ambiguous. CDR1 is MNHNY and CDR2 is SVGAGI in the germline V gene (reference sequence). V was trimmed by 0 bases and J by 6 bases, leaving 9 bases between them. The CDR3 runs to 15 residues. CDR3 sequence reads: CASSYSTTSNSPLHF. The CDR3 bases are TGTGCCAGCAGTTACTCGACAACTAGTAATTCACCCCTCCACTTT.

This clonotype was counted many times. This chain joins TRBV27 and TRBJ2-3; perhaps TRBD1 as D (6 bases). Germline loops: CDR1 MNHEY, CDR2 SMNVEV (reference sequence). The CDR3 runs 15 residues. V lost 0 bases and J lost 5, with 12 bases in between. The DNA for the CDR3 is TGTGCCAGCAGTTTATCGCAGGGGTGGGGAGATACGCAGTATTTT. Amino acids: CASSLSQGWGDTQYF.

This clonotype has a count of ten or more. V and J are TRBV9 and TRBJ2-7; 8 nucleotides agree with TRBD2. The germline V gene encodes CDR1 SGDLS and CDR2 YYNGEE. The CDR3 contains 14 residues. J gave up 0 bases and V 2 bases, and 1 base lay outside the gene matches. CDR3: CASSVLAGSYEQYF. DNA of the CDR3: TGTGCCAGCAGCGTCCTAGCGGGCTCCTACGAGCAGTACTTC.

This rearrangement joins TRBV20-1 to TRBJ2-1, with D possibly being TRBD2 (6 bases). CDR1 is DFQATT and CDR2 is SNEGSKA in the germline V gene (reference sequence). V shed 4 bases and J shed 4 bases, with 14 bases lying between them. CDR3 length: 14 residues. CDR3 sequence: CSAIGTPEYNEQFF. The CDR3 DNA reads TGCAGTGCTATCGGGACTCCGGAATACAATGAGCAGTTCTTC.

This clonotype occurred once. CDR3 residues: CASSQASGSPYEQYF. The DNA for the CDR3 is TGTGCCAGCAGCCAAGCTTCTGGCTCACCCTACGAGCAGTACTTC. The rearrangement uses TRBV4-2 and TRBJ2-5; the D is unclear. The assigned J gene may be wrong: the sequence end matches TRBJ2-7 better. The CDR3 contains 15 residues. Germline values: CDR1 LGHNA, CDR2 YNFKEQ.

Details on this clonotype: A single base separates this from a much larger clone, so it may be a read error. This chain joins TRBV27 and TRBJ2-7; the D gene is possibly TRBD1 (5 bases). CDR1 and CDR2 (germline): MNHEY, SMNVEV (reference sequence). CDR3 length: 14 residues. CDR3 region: CAGSLAPGRYEQYF. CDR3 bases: TGTGCCGGCAGTTTAGCCCCAGGGCGCTACGAGCAGTACTTC.

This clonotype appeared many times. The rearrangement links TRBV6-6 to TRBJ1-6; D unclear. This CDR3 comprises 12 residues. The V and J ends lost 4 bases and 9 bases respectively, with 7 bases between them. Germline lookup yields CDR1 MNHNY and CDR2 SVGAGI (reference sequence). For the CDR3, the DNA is TGTGCCAGCAGTTCGTCCTTTTCACCCCTCCACTTT. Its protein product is CASSSSFSPLHF.

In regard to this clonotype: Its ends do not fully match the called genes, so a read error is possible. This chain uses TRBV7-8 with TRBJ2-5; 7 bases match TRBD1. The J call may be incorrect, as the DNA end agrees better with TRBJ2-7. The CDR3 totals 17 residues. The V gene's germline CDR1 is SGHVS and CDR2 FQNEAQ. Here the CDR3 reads CVSSLGDRNGRSHEQYF. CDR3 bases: TGTGTCAGCAGCTTAGGGGACAGAAATGGCCGTAGCCACGAGCAGTACTTC.

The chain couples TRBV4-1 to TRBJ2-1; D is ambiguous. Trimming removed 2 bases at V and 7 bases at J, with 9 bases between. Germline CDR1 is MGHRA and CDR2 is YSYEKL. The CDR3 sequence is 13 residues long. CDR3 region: CASSQYASNEQFF. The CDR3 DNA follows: TGCGCCAGCAGCCAATATGCTTCAAATGAGCAGTTCTTC.